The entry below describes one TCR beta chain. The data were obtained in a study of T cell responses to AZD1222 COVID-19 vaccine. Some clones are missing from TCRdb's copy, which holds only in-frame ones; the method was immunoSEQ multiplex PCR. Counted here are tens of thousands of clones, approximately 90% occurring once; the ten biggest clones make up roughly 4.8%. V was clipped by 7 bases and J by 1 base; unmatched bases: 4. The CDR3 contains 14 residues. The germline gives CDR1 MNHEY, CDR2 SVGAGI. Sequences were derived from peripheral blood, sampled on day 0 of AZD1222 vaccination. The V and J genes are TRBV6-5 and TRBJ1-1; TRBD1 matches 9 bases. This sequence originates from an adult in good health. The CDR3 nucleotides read TGTGCCAGCACCCCGGGACAGGGGAACACTGAAGCTTTCTTT. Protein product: CASTPGQGNTEAFF.